This TCR beta chain is drawn from a study of breast tumors, draining lymph nodes, adjacent tissues. V lost 3 bases to trimming and J lost 5 bases; unmatched junction nucleotides: 6. The CDR3 is made up of 16 amino acids. Germline assignment: CDR1 SEHNR and CDR2 FQNEAQ (reference sequence). TCRdb passed the multiplex PCR reads through MiXCR, listing each CDR3 protein once. Of roughly 70,000 distinct CDR3 sequences listed, about 40% are singletons. The chain couples TRBV7-9 to TRBJ2-2, with TRBD2 matching over 10 bases. Material for sequencing was breast tumor tissue. This TCR derives from a female donor with breast cancer. Some clones in this sample may be carry-over from other donors' samples. The CDR3 spells CASSFTSGVGTGELFF. Here the CDR3 DNA reads TGTGCCAGCAGCTTCACTAGCGGGGTAGGGACCGGGGAGCTGTTTTTT.